Sequencing of this T cell receptor (beta chain) was carried out in a study of blood T cell repertoires in COVID-19. Background on the study: In each case, the material was cDNA or gDNA derived from T cells, B-cell-depleted T cells, or PBMCs.

Per the authors' pipeline: Amplifying reference gene primers gave estimates of nucleated cell counts. TCRdb's copy holds only in-frame clones and misses some; the assay was immunoSEQ multiplex PCR. V and J calls and clone size are those listed in that table; D and trimming were worked out from the DNA. The table has some 20,000 clones, about 89% seen once. This clone was found a few times. The material sequenced was peripheral blood. The clonotype originates from a human donor in a cohort sampled during active COVID-19.

The CDR3 region is CASKVGPSYEQYF. The CDR3 DNA is TGTGCCAGCAAAGTGGGGCCCTCCTACGAGCAGTACTTC. V gene TRBV2 combines with J gene TRBJ2-7; the D gene is possibly TRBD1 (5 bases). Deletions cut 7 bases from V and 0 bases from J, with 10 bases between. Germline CDR1 and CDR2: SNHLY and FYNNEI. The CDR3 is made up of 13 amino acids.